These 15 T cell receptor beta chains were all obtained from the same sample, sequenced in a study of CD8 T cells in Susac syndrome. The RNA, 0.5 to 1 ug, was put through reverse transcription using random hexamers. From the immunoSEQ multiplex PCR reads, TCRdb called clonotypes with MiXCR, one entry per CDR3 protein. The data hold around 150,000 distinct CDR3 sequences, with 85% to 95% observed a single time. Sequencing was done on a sample of CD8+ T cells from PBMCs. Source of these receptors: a human donor with Susac syndrome.

This chain connects TRBV5-6 to TRBJ2-7; no clear D gene. From germline, CDR1 is SGHDT and CDR2 YYEEEE. The CDR3 is 13 residues long. The V end was cut by 0 bases, the J end by 5 bases, with 9 bases between. The CDR3 region is CASSLGSPHEQYF. Here the CDR3 DNA reads TGTGCCAGCAGCTTGGGCAGCCCCCACGAGCAGTACTTC.

The V gene is TRBV6-5, the J gene TRBJ2-1; D not certain. V was clipped by 8 bases and J by 2 bases, with 10 bases between them. The CDR3 is 13 amino acids. Germline V gene data show CDR1 as MNHEY and CDR2 as SVGAGI. For the CDR3, the DNA is TGTGCCAGCTCCTTCGGGCCCTACAATGAGCAGTTCTTC. Protein sequence: CASSFGPYNEQFF.

This clonotype was seen only once. V and J are TRBV5-6 and TRBJ2-7, with D possibly called TRBD1 or TRBD2 (5 bases each). Germline V gene sequence: CDR1 SGHDT, CDR2 YYEEEE. CDR3 size: 15 residues. Trimming left V 0 bases short and J 0 bases short, with 10 bases between. The CDR3: CASSLAGPLSYEQYF. The CDR3, as DNA: TGTGCCAGCAGCTTGGCGGGGCCCCTCTCCTACGAGCAGTACTTC. Using reference TRBV5-6 and TRBJ2-7 for the parts outside the CDR3, the full variable domain is DAGVTQSPTHLIKTRGQQVTLRCSPKSGHDTVSWYQQALGQGPQFIFQYYEEEERQRGNFPDRFSGHQFPNYSSELNVNALLLGDSALYLCASSLAGPLSYEQYFGPGTRLTVT.

This chain links TRBV4-2 with TRBJ2-7; 12 bases align to TRBD2. The junction had 15 bases not matched to a gene; V was cut back by 0 bases and J by 3 bases. Germline assignment: CDR1 LGHNA and CDR2 YNFKEQ. This CDR3 has 20 residues. This CDR3 reads CASSQDFAPGLAGLYYEQYF. DNA for the CDR3: TGTGCCAGCAGCCAAGATTTTGCCCCGGGACTAGCGGGCTTGTACTACGAGCAGTACTTC.

This clonotype was seen only a few times. Sequence at one end of the junction differs from germline and may be a read error. The chain uses TRBV29-1 and TRBJ1-2; maybe TRBD1 (6 bases). This CDR3 is 12 amino acids long. The germline V gene has CDR1 SQVTM and CDR2 ANQGSEA. The CDR3 bases are TGCACCCTAGAGGGGGGTACCTATGGCTACACTTTC. It is translated as CTLEGGTYGYTF.

The J gene is TRBJ1-3, the V gene TRBV15; D is uncertain. The CDR3 length is 15 residues. V dropped 1 base and J dropped 4 bases, with 11 bases sitting between them. CDR1 and CDR2 (germline): LNHNV, YYDKDF (reference sequence). The CDR3, as DNA: TGTGCCACCAGCAGAGCCCGGGAATCAGGAAACACCATATATTTT. This translates into CATSRARESGNTIYF.

Notes on this clonotype: The DNA is left out, because the CDR3 cannot be placed on it with certainty; the CDR3 is given as TCRdb lists it. V gene TRBV20-1 combines with J gene TRBJ2-5; the table's D gene call, TRBD2, was not cross checked with the DNA. The CDR3 totals 17 residues, both ends included. Germline assignment: CDR1 DFQATT and CDR2 SNEGSKA (reference sequence). The CDR3 protein is CSASNTGGLDILETQYF.

The chain combines TRBV24-1 with TRBJ2-1, with 14 bases lining up with TRBD2. The germline CDR1 and CDR2 sequences are KGHDR and SFDVKD. This CDR3 comprises 15 residues. Trimming removed 7 bases from V and 8 bases from J; junction bases left unmatched: 6. CDR3: CATSQGLAGDHEQFF. The DNA of the CDR3 is TGTGCCACCAGCCAGGGACTAGCGGGAGATCATGAGCAGTTCTTC.

This clonotype was detected only a few times. V usage is TRBV30 and J usage is TRBJ2-7, with D tentatively TRBD2 (5 bases). This CDR3 is 12 amino acids long. The germline CDR1 and CDR2 sequences are GTSNPN and SVGIG (reference sequence). V lost 5 bases to trimming and J lost 2 bases, with 10 bases between them. As DNA, the CDR3 is TGTGCCTGGGGTCCAGCGGCCTACGAGCAGTACTTC. Protein product: CAWGPAAYEQYF.

The chain joins TRBV27 to TRBJ2-7; TRBD1 matches 11 bases. V trimming: 4 bases; J trimming: 4 bases; junction bases outside the gene matches: 0. This CDR3 is built from 13 residues. CDR1 and CDR2 from the germline V gene are MNHEY and SMNVEV (reference sequence). As DNA, the CDR3 is TGTGCCAGCAGTTGGGACAGGGGGTACGAGCAGTACTTC. Residues: CASSWDRGYEQYF.

The chain carries TRBV12-3 or TRBV12-4 and TRBJ2-7, with D possibly being TRBD1 or TRBD2 (5 bases each). The length of the CDR3 is 15 residues. The V gene lost 5 bases and the J gene lost 4 bases, with 18 bases spanning the gap. The CDR3 sequence: CASSPTFGTEYEQYF. The CDR3 nucleotides read TGTGCCAGCAGTCCAACGTTCGGGACGGAATACGAGCAGTACTTC.

The chain is built from TRBV29-1 and TRBJ2-7; 12 bases are shared with TRBD2. CDR3 size: 15 residues. From germline, CDR1 is SQVTM and CDR2 ANQGSEA. Trimming removed 6 bases from V and 2 bases from J; junction bases left unmatched: 8. The CDR3 sequence is CSVETSGSSTYEQYF. The CDR3 DNA follows: TGCAGCGTCGAGACTAGCGGGAGTTCGACCTACGAGCAGTACTTC.

The rearrangement joins TRBV4-1 to TRBJ2-7; tentatively, D is TRBD1 (5 bases). The germline V and J ends were trimmed by 0 bases and 2 bases, with 5 bases remaining between them. Germline V gives CDR1 MGHRA, CDR2 YSYEKL. This CDR3 contains 13 residues. The CDR3 sequence is CASSQEGAYEQYF. DNA of the CDR3: TGCGCCAGCAGCCAAGAAGGGGCCTACGAGCAGTACTTC.

This clonotype was seen a handful of times. The gene calls are TRBV29-1 and TRBJ2-7; 13 bases map to TRBD2. J gave up 7 bases and V 3 bases, and 12 bases lay outside the gene matches. This CDR3 spans 16 amino acids. CDR1 and CDR2 (germline): SQVTM, ANQGSEA. The DNA for the CDR3 is TGCAGCGTTGACAACCCCGGGACTAGCGGGATAGGAGAGCAGTACTTC. Its protein product is CSVDNPGTSGIGEQYF.

This rearrangement joins TRBV9 to TRBJ2-5, with TRBD2 as a possible D gene (7 bases). This CDR3 comprises 15 residues. The germline gives CDR1 SGDLS, CDR2 YYNGEE. V dropped 4 bases and J dropped 5 bases, with 18 bases sitting between them. This chain's CDR3 is CASSSGGAARETQYF. The CDR3, as DNA: TGTGCCAGCAGCTCTGGGGGGGCCGCCAGGGAGACCCAGTACTTC.